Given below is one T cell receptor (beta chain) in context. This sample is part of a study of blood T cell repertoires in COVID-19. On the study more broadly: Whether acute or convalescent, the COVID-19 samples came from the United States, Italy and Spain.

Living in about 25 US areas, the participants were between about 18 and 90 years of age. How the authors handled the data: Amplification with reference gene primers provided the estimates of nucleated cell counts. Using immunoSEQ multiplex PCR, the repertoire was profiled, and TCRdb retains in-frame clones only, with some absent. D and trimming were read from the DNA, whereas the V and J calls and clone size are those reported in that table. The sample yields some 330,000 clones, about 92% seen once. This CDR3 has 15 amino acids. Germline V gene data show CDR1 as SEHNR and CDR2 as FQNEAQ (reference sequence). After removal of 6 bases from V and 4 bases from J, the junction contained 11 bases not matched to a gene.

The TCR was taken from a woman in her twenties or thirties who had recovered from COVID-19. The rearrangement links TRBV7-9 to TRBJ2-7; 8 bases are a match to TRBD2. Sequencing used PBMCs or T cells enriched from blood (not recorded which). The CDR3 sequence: CASSYSGTPLYEQYF. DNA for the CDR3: TGTGCCAGCAGTTATAGCGGGACGCCACTTTACGAGCAGTACTTC.